This T cell receptor (beta chain) appears in the sequencing data of a study of T cell changes during pregnancy in multiple sclerosis. The CDR3 is 14 residues long. Per germline, CDR1 SGHVS and CDR2 FQNEAQ. Between the trimmed V and J ends, which lost 3 bases and 4 bases, there was a span of 9 bases. Method: immunoSEQ multiplex PCR; TCRdb's copy keeps in-frame clones and lacks some. The table includes roughly 70,000 clones, approximately 91% detected once. The TCR comes from a female donor with multiple sclerosis, enrolled in a pregnancy study. Sequenced here: peripheral blood, sampled before pregnancy. The chain joins TRBV7-8 to TRBJ1-4; D is unresolved. In DNA form, the CDR3 reads TGTGCCAGCAGCTTGGGCTGGCTTAATGAAAAACTGTTTTTT. It is translated as CASSLGWLNEKLFF.